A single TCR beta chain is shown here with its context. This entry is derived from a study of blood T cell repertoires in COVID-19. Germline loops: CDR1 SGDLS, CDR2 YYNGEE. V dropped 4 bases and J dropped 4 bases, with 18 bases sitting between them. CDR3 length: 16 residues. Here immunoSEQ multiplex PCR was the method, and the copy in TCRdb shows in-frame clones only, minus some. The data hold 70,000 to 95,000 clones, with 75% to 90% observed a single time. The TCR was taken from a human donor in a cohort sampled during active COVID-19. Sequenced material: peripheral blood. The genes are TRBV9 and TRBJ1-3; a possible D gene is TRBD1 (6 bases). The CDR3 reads CASSSSTGRGGNTIYF. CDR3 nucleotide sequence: TGTGCCAGCAGCTCCTCGACAGGACGTGGGGGAAACACCATATATTTT.